This TCR beta chain was recovered during a study of early T cells in non-severe SARS-CoV-2 infection. As for the study in general: Sequencing input comprised bulk RNA from unsorted whole blood; chain pairing was not available.

This clonotype has more than one count but fewer than ten. Trimming removed 6 bases at V and 3 bases at J, with 11 bases between. The CDR3 spans 13 residues. Germline V gene sequence: CDR1 SGHTA, CDR2 FQGNSA. Individual cDNA molecules carried attached unique molecular identifiers. TCRdb itself ran the 5' RACE reads through MiXCR, one entry per CDR3 protein. This table holds more than 85,000 distinct CDR3 sequences, 16% found once. This material consisted of whole blood, taken at baseline. The chain links TRBV7-2 to TRBJ1-2, with D unclear. The sequence was collected from an adult who was a healthcare worker with PCR-confirmed SARS-CoV-2 infection or an uninfected control (not recorded which). CDR3 region: CASSTELYYGYTF. CDR3 nucleotides: TGTGCCAGCAGTACAGAGCTTTACTATGGCTACACCTTC.